This T cell receptor (beta chain) stems from a study of T-cell memory formation after mild COVID-19 (dated by TCRdb to the early 2020s). With respect to the entire study: Most TCR sequence clusters were specific to one of the two donors. In two donors, T-cell clones that expanded and contracted after mild COVID-19 were followed by sequencing TCRalpha and TCRbeta repertoires longitudinally. Two young, previously healthy adult volunteers made up the cohort, one male and one female. Overall results and qualifications from the work: Only two mild cases were covered in the study, and larger cohorts including severe cases with pre-infection samples were considered necessary. The second-wave clones that peaked on day 37 were not confirmed to be SARS-CoV-2 specific. Contracting CD4+ clones turned up mainly in the CM and EM memory subsets, whereas EMRA was where CD8+ clones were enriched. Some responding clones were found in pre-infection memory, which suggests that pre-existing cross-reactive memory T cells took part in the SARS-CoV-2 response. From day 15 to 85, contracting clones showed balanced CD4/CD8 phenotypes, whereas a second wave of clones that expanded from day 15 to 37 leaned towards CD4+.

To note about this clonotype: The clone's antigen remains unknown. Base quality data are lacking; no much larger clone is found one base away.

V loses 0 bases of germline sequence and J loses 5 bases, and the interval between the two ends is 19 bases. Spanning cysteine to phenylalanine, the CDR3 consists of 17 amino acids. CDR3 DNA is the only sequence kept; it has 51 bases, read in frame from the first base. CDR1 and CDR2, per the germline V gene, are SGHRS and YFSETQ. Ficoll-Paque density gradient centrifugation was used to isolate PBMCs. Sequencer: Illumina NovaSeq 6000. cDNA libraries for TCRalpha and TCRbeta were prepared by 5'RACE using constant-segment primers, with sample barcodes and unique molecular identifiers added. Trizol reagent was used to extract RNA from every sample. Amplification of the libraries took two PCR steps, and the second step added a second sample barcode plus Illumina TruSeq adapters. Sequencing of the libraries was done on an Illumina NovaSeq, producing 2 x 150 bp paired-end reads. For the original study's pipeline: The reads were demultiplexed and collapsed into UMI-guided consensus sequences using migec v1.2.7. Using mixcr v2.1.11, the UMI consensuses were aligned to TRA and TRB V and J templates and assembled into clonotypes. Clonotypes were classified as expanded or contracted when called significant by both edgeR and NoisET, with noise models trained on biological replicates. For edgeR calls, a false discovery rate-adjusted p below 0.01 and a log2 fold-change threshold of 1 were applied. As an exploratory analysis of dynamics, PCA with hierarchical clustering was applied to max-normalized trajectories of the 1000 most abundant clonotypes. Separately sequenced CD4+ and CD8+ repertoires were used to assign the CD4 or CD8 phenotype of responding clones. TCRdb redid the processing of the public reads, applying fastp at Q25 and MiXCR, and retained in-frame beta chains. Rows merge per CDR3 protein into single entries with the most common DNA and genes. The V and J calls come from TCRdb's annotation, not from the publication. For this sample the table gives just under 350,000 distinct CDR3 sequences, of which approximately 13% were detected only once. The top ten hold about a fifth of the sample.

This TCR derives from a man between 18 and 29 years old who had mild COVID-19 (a few samples of this study predate the infection). The sample titles of this study are shuffled in the database, so cell type and time point are left out; the donor was told from shared clones. The sample consisted of PBMCs or a T cell subset sorted from them (not recorded which). The chain employs TRBV5-1 and TRBJ2-3, and the D gene may be TRBD1, 5 bases matching. CDR3 protein: CASSLGSAGMFVDTQYF. In nucleotides, the sequence is TGCGCCAGCAGCTTGGGTAGTGCAGGGATGTTTGTAGATACGCAGTATTTT.